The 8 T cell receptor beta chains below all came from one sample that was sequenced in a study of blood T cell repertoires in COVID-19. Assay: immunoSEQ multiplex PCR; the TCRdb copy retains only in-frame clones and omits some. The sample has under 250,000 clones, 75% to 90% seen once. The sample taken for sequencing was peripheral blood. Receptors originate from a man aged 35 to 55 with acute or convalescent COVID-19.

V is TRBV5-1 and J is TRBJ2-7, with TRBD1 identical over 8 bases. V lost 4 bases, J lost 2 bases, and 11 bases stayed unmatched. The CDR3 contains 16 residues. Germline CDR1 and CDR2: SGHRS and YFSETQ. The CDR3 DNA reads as TGCGCCAGCAGCAGGGACAGGCTAGGGAAGACCTACGAGCAGTACTTC. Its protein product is CASSRDRLGKTYEQYF.

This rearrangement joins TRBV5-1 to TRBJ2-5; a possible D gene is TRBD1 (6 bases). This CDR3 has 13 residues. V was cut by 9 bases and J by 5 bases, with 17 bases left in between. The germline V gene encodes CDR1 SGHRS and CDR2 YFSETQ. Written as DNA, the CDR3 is TGCGCCACTTCAGGGGCAGGGCGGGAGACCCAGTACTTC. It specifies CATSGAGRETQYF.

The CDR3, as DNA: TGTGCCAGCAGTTACTATGGGACTAGCGGGAGGCCAGGGGGGGAGACCCAGTACTTC. Translating gives CASSYYGTSGRPGGETQYF. The chain uses TRBV6-2 or TRBV6-3 and TRBJ2-5, with 15 bases identical to TRBD2. The CDR3 runs 19 residues. Germline assignment: CDR1 MNHEY and CDR2 SVGEGT. Losses at the gene ends were 1 base for V and 5 bases for J; bases not matched to a gene: 11.

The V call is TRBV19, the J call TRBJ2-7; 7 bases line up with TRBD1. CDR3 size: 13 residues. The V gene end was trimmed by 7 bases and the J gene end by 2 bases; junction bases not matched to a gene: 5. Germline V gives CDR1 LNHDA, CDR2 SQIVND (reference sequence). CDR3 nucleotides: TGTGCCAGTATGGAGCAGGGGGCCTACGAGCAGTACTTC. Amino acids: CASMEQGAYEQYF.

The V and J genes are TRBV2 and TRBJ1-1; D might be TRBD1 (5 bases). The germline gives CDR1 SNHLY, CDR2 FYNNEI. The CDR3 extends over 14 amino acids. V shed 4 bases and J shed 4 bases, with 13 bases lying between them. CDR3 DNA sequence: TGTGCCAGCAGTGGGGGACTCCGAGTCACTGAAGCTTTCTTT. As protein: CASSGGLRVTEAFF.

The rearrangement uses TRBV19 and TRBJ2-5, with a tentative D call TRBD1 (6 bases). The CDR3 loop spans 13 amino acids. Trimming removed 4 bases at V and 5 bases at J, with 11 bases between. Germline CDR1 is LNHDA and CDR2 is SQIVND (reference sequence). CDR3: CASSNQGSETQYF. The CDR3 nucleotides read TGTGCCAGTAGTAACCAGGGGAGTGAGACCCAGTACTTC.

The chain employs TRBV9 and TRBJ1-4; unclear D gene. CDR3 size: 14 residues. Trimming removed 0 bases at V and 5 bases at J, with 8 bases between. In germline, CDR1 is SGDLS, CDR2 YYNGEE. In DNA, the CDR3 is TGTGCCAGCAGCGTAGCGACGGAGAATGAAAAACTGTTTTTT. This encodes CASSVATENEKLFF.

Written as DNA, the CDR3 is TGTGCCAGCAGTTTCCATGCCTGGCGCGGAGGCTACACCTTC. Translating gives CASSFHAWRGGYTF. The V gene is TRBV27, the J gene TRBJ1-2; no clear D gene. Germline V gene data show CDR1 as MNHEY and CDR2 as SMNVEV (reference sequence). The V gene lost 3 bases and the J gene lost 8 bases, with 16 bases spanning the gap. The CDR3 length is 14 residues.